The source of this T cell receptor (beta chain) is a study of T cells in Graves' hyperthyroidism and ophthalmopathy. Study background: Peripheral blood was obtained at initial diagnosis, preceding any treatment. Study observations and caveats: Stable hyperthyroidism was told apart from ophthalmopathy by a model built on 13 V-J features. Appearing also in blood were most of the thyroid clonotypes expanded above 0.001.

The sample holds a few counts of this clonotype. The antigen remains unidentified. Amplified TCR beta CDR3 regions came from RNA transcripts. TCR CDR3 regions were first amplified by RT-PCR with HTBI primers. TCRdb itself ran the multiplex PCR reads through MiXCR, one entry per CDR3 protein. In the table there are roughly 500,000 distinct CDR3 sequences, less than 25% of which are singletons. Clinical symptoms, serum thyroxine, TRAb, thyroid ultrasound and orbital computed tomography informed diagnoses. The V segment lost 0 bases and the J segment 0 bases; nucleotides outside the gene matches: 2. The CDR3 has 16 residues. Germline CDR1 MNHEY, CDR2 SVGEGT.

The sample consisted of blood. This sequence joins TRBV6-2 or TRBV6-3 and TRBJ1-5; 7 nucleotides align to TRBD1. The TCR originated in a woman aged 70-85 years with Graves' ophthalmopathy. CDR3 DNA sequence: TGTGCCAGCAGTTACTCGGGACAGCTTAGCAATCAGCCCCAGCATTTT. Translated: CASSYSGQLSNQPQHF.